What follows are 22 T cell receptor beta chains derived from one specimen sequenced in a study of T cell repertoires in cytomegalovirus infection. TCRdb fed the reads into MiXCR, producing one record per CDR3 protein. The data contain approximately 600,000 distinct CDR3 sequences, just under 40% of them singletons. These receptors have no identified antigens. The sample here was cultured PBMCs, taken from culture after CMV antigen stimulation. The receptors come from a human donor in good health (CMV status not recorded). Some clones in this sample may be carry-over from other donors' samples.

This clonotype appeared a few times. The chain has TRBV6-1 and TRBJ2-7, with D maybe TRBD1 (5 bases). Trimming removed 4 bases at V and 1 base at J, with 17 bases between. CDR1 and CDR2 from the germline V gene are MNHNS and SASEGT. The length of the CDR3 is 16 residues. The CDR3 DNA is TGTGCCAGCAGTGGGGCGCCAAGCAAGGGGTCCTACGAGCAGTACTTC. Amino acid sequence: CASSGAPSKGSYEQYF.

This clonotype was seen a few times. V usage is TRBV28 and J usage is TRBJ2-1, with D possibly matching TRBD2 (5 bases). The V and J ends lost 8 bases and 0 bases respectively, with 8 bases between them. The germline V gene encodes CDR1 MDHEN and CDR2 SYDVKM. The length of the CDR3 is 13 residues. CDR3 nucleotide sequence: TGTGCCAGCCGGGAAAGCTCCTACAATGAGCAGTTCTTC. Translation: CASRESSYNEQFF.

This clonotype was seen only a few times. V usage is TRBV18 and J usage is TRBJ2-1; D assignment may be TRBD1 or TRBD2 (5 bases each). In germline, CDR1 is KGHSH, CDR2 LQKENI. The CDR3 runs to 14 residues. With 3 bases removed from V and 0 bases from J, the gap between germline ends came to 6 bases. The CDR3 spells CASSPGPSYNEQFF. The CDR3 coding sequence is TGTGCCAGCTCACCGGGACCCTCCTACAATGAGCAGTTCTTC.

The sample holds a few counts of this clonotype. This chain connects TRBV7-2 to TRBJ2-3; 10 nucleotides align to TRBD2. Germline CDR1 is SGHTA and CDR2 is FQGNSA. The CDR3 has 18 residues. V gave up 4 bases and J gave up 5 bases; unmatched junction bases: 15. CDR3 nucleotide sequence: TGTGCCAGCAGCTCCCCCAGGGGTAGCGGGAGGCGATTAGATACGCAGTATTTT. Its translation is CASSSPRGSGRRLDTQYF. The full variable domain, with the rest looked up from reference TRBV7-2 and TRBJ2-3, is GAGVSQSPSNKVTEKGKDVELRCDPISGHTALYWYRQSLGQGLEFLIYFQGNSAPDKSGLPSDRFSAERTGGSVSTLTIQRTQQEDSAVYLCASSSPRGSGRRLDTQYFGPGTRLTVL.

The chain is built from TRBV7-2 and TRBJ2-1, with 10 bases matching TRBD1. Germline-derived CDR1 and CDR2 are SGHTA and FQGNSA. The V and J ends lost 5 bases and 5 bases, in that order; junction bases with no gene match: 9. This CDR3 has 16 amino acids. CDR3 sequence: CASSRVGTGANNEQFF. The DNA of the CDR3 is TGTGCCAGCAGCAGAGTAGGGACAGGGGCGAACAATGAGCAGTTCTTC.

This chain links TRBV11-1 with TRBJ2-1; 10 nucleotides line up with TRBD1. The CDR3 runs to 15 residues. V lost 6 bases, J lost 9 bases, and 11 bases stayed unmatched. Germline V gene sequence: CDR1 SGHAT, CDR2 FQDESV (reference sequence). The DNA of the CDR3 is TGTGCCAGCAGACGTATTTTAGACAGGGGGCGTGAGCAGTTCTTC. Translation gives CASRRILDRGREQFF.

The J gene is TRBJ2-3, the V gene TRBV6-6, with 8 bases matching TRBD1. Losses at the gene ends were 2 bases for V and 0 bases for J; bases not matched to a gene: 1. CDR3 length: 15 amino acids. Looked up from germline, CDR1 is MNHNY and CDR2 is SVGAGI (reference sequence). In nucleotides, the CDR3 is TGTGCCAGCAGTTACACAGGGGGTAGCACAGATACGCAGTATTTT. Its protein is CASSYTGGSTDTQYF.

The gene calls are TRBV2 and TRBJ2-7; a possible D gene is TRBD1 (6 bases). Germline V gene data show CDR1 as SNHLY and CDR2 as FYNNEI. V gave up 6 bases and J gave up 0 bases, with 12 bases separating them. The CDR3 length is 14 residues. In DNA form, the CDR3 reads TGTGCCAGCAGGACAGGAGTCCTCTCCTACGAGCAGTACTTC. Encoded protein: CASRTGVLSYEQYF.

This clonotype came up many times. The rearrangement links TRBV7-6 to TRBJ2-1, with D maybe TRBD1 (5 bases). The length of the CDR3 is 13 residues. Germline CDR1 is SGHVS and CDR2 is FNYEAQ. Trimming took 4 bases from V and 6 from J, leaving 10 bases between them. CDR3 loop: CASSSQGPNEQFF. For the CDR3, the DNA is TGTGCCAGCAGCTCCCAGGGCCCCAATGAGCAGTTCTTC.

This clonotype was detected a few times. The chain links TRBV5-4 to TRBJ1-2; D remains unclear. Germline V gene data show CDR1 as SGHNT and CDR2 as YYREEE (reference sequence). CDR3 length equals 15 residues. Trimming removed 0 bases at V and 4 bases at J, with 13 bases between. The CDR3 sequence is CASSLGTSGIYGYTF. CDR3 DNA: TGTGCCAGCAGCTTGGGGACCAGCGGGATCTATGGCTACACCTTC.

This clonotype was picked up many times. This sequence joins TRBV7-2 and TRBJ2-3; 7 bases match TRBD2. After removal of 9 bases from V and 4 bases from J, the junction contained 10 bases not matched to a gene. Germline V gene lookup returns CDR1 SGHTA and CDR2 FQGNSA. This CDR3 region has 14 residues. In DNA, the CDR3 is TGTGCCAGTTATGGTTTCGGGAGGCCAGATACGCAGTATTTT. Its translation: CASYGFGRPDTQYF.

This clonotype turned up a few times. The J gene is TRBJ1-2, the V gene TRBV20-1, with 7 nucleotides matching TRBD1. This CDR3 is built from 15 residues. V lost 6 bases, J lost 5 bases, and 15 bases stayed unmatched. Germline V CDR1 and CDR2: DFQATT, SNEGSKA (reference sequence). The CDR3 loop reads CSARSPGQMKYGYTF. The CDR3, as DNA: TGCAGTGCCAGATCACCGGGACAGATGAAGTATGGCTACACCTTC.

The chain couples TRBV7-6 to TRBJ2-1; 13 nucleotides match TRBD2. V lost 1 base and J lost 6; bases outside the gene matches: 3. Germline CDR1 reads SGHVS; CDR2 reads FNYEAQ. The CDR3 loop spans 16 amino acids. CDR3 protein: CASSLDGTSGTNEQFF. CDR3 DNA sequence: TGTGCCAGCAGCTTAGACGGGACTAGCGGGACCAATGAGCAGTTCTTC.

The chain recombines TRBV12-3 or TRBV12-4 with TRBJ1-3; the D is unclear. This CDR3 region has 12 residues. The germline V and J ends were trimmed by 6 bases and 1 base, with 4 bases remaining between them. The CDR3 DNA reads as TGTGCCAGCAGCGCTTCTGGAAACACCATATATTTT. As protein: CASSASGNTIYF.

V gene TRBV29-1 combines with J gene TRBJ2-1, with a possible D match to TRBD1 (5 bases). With 3 bases removed from V and 0 bases from J, the gap between germline ends came to 9 bases. Germline assignment: CDR1 SQVTM and CDR2 ANQGSEA. The CDR3 runs to 14 residues. CDR3 DNA sequence: TGCAGCGTTGATCGGACACCCTCCTACAATGAGCAGTTCTTC. Its protein product is CSVDRTPSYNEQFF.

The chain combines TRBV6-1 with TRBJ2-1, with 7 nucleotides matching TRBD1. In germline, CDR1 is MNHNS, CDR2 SASEGT. The CDR3 length is 13 residues. J gave up 8 bases and V 7 bases, and 8 bases lay outside the gene matches. CDR3 nucleotides: TGTGCCAGCATCAACCACAGGGGTTATGAGCAGTTCTTC. It translates to CASINHRGYEQFF.

CDR3 residues: CASSPTRTQTVAYEQYF. CDR3 nucleotide sequence: TGTGCCAGCAGCCCTACAAGGACCCAGACGGTGGCGTACGAGCAGTACTTC. The J gene is TRBJ2-7, the V gene TRBV6-6; no clear D. This CDR3 has 17 residues. The V gene lost 6 bases and the J gene lost 4 bases, with 25 bases spanning the gap. CDR1 MNHNY and CDR2 SVGAGI come from the germline V gene (reference sequence).

This clonotype was seen ten or more times. The rearrangement uses TRBV11-2 and TRBJ2-3; 9 nucleotides line up with TRBD2. CDR1 SGHAT and CDR2 FQNNGV come from the germline V gene. Trimming cost V 1 base and J 3 bases; bases outside gene matches: 8. The length of the CDR3 is 17 residues. The CDR3 loop reads CASSLVGSGRGTDTQYF. CDR3 DNA: TGTGCCAGCAGCTTAGTAGGTAGCGGGAGAGGTACAGATACGCAGTATTTT. The complete variable domain, with remaining parts taken from reference TRBV11-2 and TRBJ2-3, reads EAGVAQSPRYKIIEKRQSVAFWCNPISGHATLYWYQQILGQGPKLLIQFQNNGVVDDSQLPKDRFSAERLKGVDSTLKIQPAKLEDSAVYLCASSLVGSGRGTDTQYFGPGTRLTVL.

There are a few counts of this clonotype. The J gene is TRBJ2-5, the V gene TRBV4-1; D unclear. CDR3 length equals 12 residues. V was trimmed by 0 bases and J by 6 bases, leaving 5 bases between them. Per the germline V gene, CDR1 is MGHRA and CDR2 is YSYEKL. The CDR3 loop is CASSQEGQTQYF. In nucleotides, the CDR3 is TGCGCCAGCAGCCAAGAAGGTCAGACCCAGTACTTC.

The chain uses TRBV5-1 and TRBJ1-1; 8 nucleotides align to TRBD1. The CDR3 extends over 16 amino acids. Trimming took 2 bases from V and 0 from J; bases not matched to a gene: 6. Germline V lookup: CDR1 SGHRS, CDR2 YFSETQ. CDR3 residues: CASSFGTGIMNTEAFF. CDR3 DNA: TGCGCCAGCAGCTTTGGGACAGGTATAATGAACACTGAAGCTTTCTTT.

This chain links TRBV28 with TRBJ2-5, with D maybe TRBD1 (6 bases). Germline lookup yields CDR1 MDHEN and CDR2 SYDVKM. The V end lost 7 bases, the J end lost 2 bases, and 17 bases lay between the germline ends. The CDR3 loop spans 15 amino acids. The CDR3 sequence: CASTSQGLLQETQYF. Written as DNA, the CDR3 is TGTGCCAGCACCTCACAGGGTCTACTACAAGAGACCCAGTACTTC.

This clonotype was recorded a few times. DNA of the CDR3: TGTGCCAGCAGCACCGGGACTAGCGGGAGACCGGAGTTCTACGAGCAGTACTTC. Translated, it gives CASSTGTSGRPEFYEQYF. The chain is built from TRBV7-9 and TRBJ2-7, with 14 bases matching TRBD2. CDR1 SEHNR and CDR2 FQNEAQ come from the germline V gene (reference sequence). With 5 bases clipped from V and 3 bases from J, the junction kept 12 bases outside the gene matches. The CDR3 is 18 residues long.